Listed here are 5 T cell receptor beta chains from one sample, sequenced in a study of cytomegalovirus exposure and HLA in healthy donors. PCR amplification relied on 60 Vbeta primers (plus 13 Jbeta primers). Only in-frame clones appear in the TCRdb table, and some are missing; sequencing was by immunoSEQ multiplex PCR. The data contain 95,000 to 110,000 clones, around 72% of them singletons. Sequenced input: PBMCs. These receptors came from a middle-aged woman in good health and CMV-seropositive.

This clone is a singleton in its sample. This chain uses TRBV5-1 with TRBJ2-1; 9 nucleotides line up with TRBD2. The trim removed 3 bases at V and 10 bases at J, leaving 14 bases unmatched. This CDR3 region has 16 residues. Germline loops: CDR1 SGHRS, CDR2 YFSETQ. This CDR3 is CASSSGGLAYYREQFF. The DNA for the CDR3 is TGCGCCAGCAGCTCTGGTGGACTAGCGTACTACAGGGAGCAGTTCTTC. Based on the CDR3 plus reference TRBV5-1 and TRBJ2-1, the full variable domain is KAGVTQTPRYLIKTRGQQVTLSCSPISGHRSVSWYQQTPGQGLQFLFEYFSETQRNKGNFPGRFSGRQFSNSRSEMNVSTLELGDSALYLCASSSGGLAYYREQFFGPGTRLTVL.

The chain joins TRBV6-5 to TRBJ1-2; D is unresolved. V was cut by 6 bases and J by 5 bases, with 13 bases left in between. This CDR3 region has 13 residues. The germline CDR1 and CDR2 sequences are MNHEY and SVGAGI. CDR3 amino acids: CASRIREPYGYTF. As DNA, the CDR3 is TGTGCCAGCAGAATCCGGGAACCATATGGCTACACCTTC.

This clone occurred a few times. This chain uses TRBV6-1 with TRBJ2-5; D may be TRBD1 (6 bases). CDR1 is MNHNS, CDR2 SASEGT, per germline. Trimming removed 8 bases from V and 0 bases from J, with 13 bases in between. The CDR3 sequence is 14 residues long. CDR3 sequence (DNA): TGTGCCAGCGAAGGACAGATGTACCAAGAGACCCAGTACTTC. Protein product: CASEGQMYQETQYF.

The V gene is TRBV5-1, the J gene TRBJ1-1; TRBD1 aligns across 12 bases. The germline V gene encodes CDR1 SGHRS and CDR2 YFSETQ. The CDR3 totals 15 residues. V shed 5 bases and J 8 bases; nucleotides not matched to a gene: 10. CDR3 region: CASSSGTGGGKEAFF. CDR3 nucleotides: TGCGCCAGCAGTTCCGGGACAGGGGGCGGAAAGGAAGCTTTCTTT. The full variable domain, rest sourced from reference TRBV5-1 and TRBJ1-1, is KAGVTQTPRYLIKTRGQQVTLSCSPISGHRSVSWYQQTPGQGLQFLFEYFSETQRNKGNFPGRFSGRQFSNSRSEMNVSTLELGDSALYLCASSSGTGGGKEAFFGQGTRLTVV.

The CDR3 sequence: CASSPPYREDGYTF. CDR3 DNA sequence: TGTGCCAGCTCACCACCCTACAGGGAAGATGGCTACACCTTC. V and J are TRBV18 and TRBJ1-2; tentatively, D is TRBD1 (6 bases). V shed 0 bases and J shed 6 bases, with 11 bases lying between them. CDR3 length equals 14 residues. In germline, CDR1 is KGHSH, CDR2 LQKENI.